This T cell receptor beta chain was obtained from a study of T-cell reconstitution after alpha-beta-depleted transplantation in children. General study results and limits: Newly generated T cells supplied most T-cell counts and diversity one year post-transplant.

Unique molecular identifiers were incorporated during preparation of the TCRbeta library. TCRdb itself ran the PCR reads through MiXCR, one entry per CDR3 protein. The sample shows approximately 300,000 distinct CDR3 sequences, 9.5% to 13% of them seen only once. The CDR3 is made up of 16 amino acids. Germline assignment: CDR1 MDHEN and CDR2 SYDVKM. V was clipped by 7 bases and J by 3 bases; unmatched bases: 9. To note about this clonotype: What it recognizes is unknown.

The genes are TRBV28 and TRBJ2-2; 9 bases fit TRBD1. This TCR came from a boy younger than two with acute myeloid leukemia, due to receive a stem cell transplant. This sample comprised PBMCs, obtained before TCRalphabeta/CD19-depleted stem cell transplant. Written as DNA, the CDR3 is TGTGCCAGCAAACCCGGGACAGGGCCCTACACCGGGGAGCTGTTTTTT. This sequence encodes CASKPGTGPYTGELFF. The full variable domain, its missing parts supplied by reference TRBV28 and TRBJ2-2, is DVKVTQSSRYLVKRTGEKVFLECVQDMDHENMFWYRQDPGLGLRLIYFSYDVKMKEKGDIPEGYSVSREKKERFSLILESASTNQTSMYLCASKPGTGPYTGELFFGEGSRLTVL.